This T cell receptor beta chain was recovered during a study of vaccination and CD4 T cells after COVID-19. Study results and caveats: Spike mono-reactivity marked 304 of 307 vaccine-specific clones in convalescent patients. A median of around 86% of reactive clones, in convalescent patients, became evident only post-vaccination.

An Oncomine TCR Beta short-read assay was used to sequence the DNA from cultured CD4+ T cells. TCRdb processed the PCR reads anew with MiXCR; each CDR3 protein has one entry. This table has 8,500 to 10,000 distinct CDR3 sequences, less than 70% appearing once. To note about this clonotype: Its antigen remains unknown.

Treatment in this sample: approximately nine-day PBMC culture with coronavirus spike peptide pools or control peptides (ViraFEST assay). An unexposed donor provided the CD4+ T cells, which were collected before the COVID-19 pandemic (2011-2018). Per well, a few million PBMCs were cultured in the presence of approximately 10 IU/ml IL-2 and 8 to 10 ug/ml peptide pools. Unexposed-donor CD4+ T cells were probed with SARS-CoV-2 S/N and four cold-coronavirus spikes, cells permitting. J lost 0 bases, V lost 6 bases, and 14 bases had no gene match. Per germline, CDR1 MNHEY and CDR2 SMNVEV (reference sequence). The CDR3 is 18 residues long.

Sequenced: CD4+ T cells from blood, cultured in vitro. The receptor comes from a human donor in good health. The J gene is TRBJ2-3, the V gene TRBV27; 8 bases are a match to TRBD2. CDR3 in amino acids: CASSKRRGALTSTDTQYF. CDR3 DNA sequence: TGTGCCAGCAGCAAAAGGCGGGGGGCGCTTACTAGCACAGATACGCAGTATTTT.